Detailed here is one TCR beta chain. These data are taken from a study of blood T cell repertoires in COVID-19. Method: immunoSEQ multiplex PCR; TCRdb's copy keeps in-frame clones and lacks some. The sample lists roughly 300,000 clones; more than 85% were seen once. Per germline, CDR1 SGHTA and CDR2 FQGNSA. Trimming took off 5 bases at V and 0 bases at J, with 13 bases between the two ends. CDR3 size: 16 residues. V is TRBV7-2 and J is TRBJ2-2, with a tentative D call TRBD1 (5 bases). Sequences were obtained from PBMCs or T cells enriched from blood (not recorded which). This clonotype originated in a woman younger than 45 who had recovered from COVID-19. The CDR3: CASSEVGLSNTGELFF. In DNA form, the CDR3 reads TGTGCCAGCAGCGAGGTGGGGCTTTCGAACACCGGGGAGCTGTTTTTT.